Each of the 26 T cell receptor beta chains below was sequenced from the same sample in a study of T-cell memory formation after mild COVID-19. One entry per CDR3 protein results from TCRdb running MiXCR on the 5' RACE reads. Of some 320,000 distinct CDR3 sequences listed, approximately 16% are singletons. The sequenced sample was PBMCs or a T cell subset sorted from them (not recorded which). The receptors here all came from a man aged 18 to 29 who had mild COVID-19 (a few samples of this study predate the infection). Cell type and time point are not known.

The chain carries TRBV6-1 and TRBJ2-5; 8 bases are shared with TRBD1. V lost 6 bases to trimming and J lost 3 bases; unmatched junction nucleotides: 9. The CDR3 length is 15 residues. Looked up from germline, CDR1 is MNHNS and CDR2 is SASEGT. The CDR3: CASSIPGQVEETQYF. The CDR3 DNA reads TGTGCCAGCAGCATACCGGGACAGGTAGAAGAGACCCAGTACTTC.

The chain links TRBV6-5 to TRBJ2-7; D is possibly TRBD2 (6 bases). V lost 7 bases, J lost 6 bases, and 16 bases lay in between. The V gene's germline CDR1 is MNHEY and CDR2 SVGAGI. The CDR3 is made up of 13 amino acids. The CDR3 DNA reads as TGTGCCAGCAACAATTTAAACGGGGGCGAGCAGTACTTC. Translation: CASNNLNGGEQYF.

At least ten counts were recorded for this clonotype. The V gene is TRBV4-1, the J gene TRBJ2-7; TRBD1 aligns across 9 bases. Germline-derived CDR1 and CDR2 are MGHRA and YSYEKL. The CDR3 is 15 amino acids. After removal of 2 bases from V and 2 bases from J, the junction contained 4 bases not matched to a gene. CDR3: CASSQTGTGTYEQYF. CDR3 sequence (DNA): TGCGCCAGCAGCCAAACCGGGACAGGGACCTACGAGCAGTACTTC.

The genes are TRBV29-1 and TRBJ1-2; D uncertain. This CDR3 region has 13 residues. Trimming shortened V by 7 bases and J by 4 bases, and 16 bases separated the two germline ends. Per germline, CDR1 SQVTM and CDR2 ANQGSEA. The CDR3 spells CSAGSYMAYGYTF. The CDR3 DNA reads as TGCAGCGCGGGCAGCTATATGGCCTATGGCTACACCTTC. Supplemented by reference TRBV29-1 and TRBJ1-2, the full variable domain reads SAVISQKPSRDICQRGTSLTIQCQVDSQVTMMFWYRQQPGQSLTLIATANQGSEATYESGFVIDKFPISRPNLTFSTLTVSNMSPEDSSIYLCSAGSYMAYGYTFGSGTRLTVV.

In this sample, this clonotype turned up a few times. The J gene is TRBJ2-4, the V gene TRBV5-4; 7 bases fit TRBD2. The CDR3 has 16 residues. CDR1 is SGHNT and CDR2 is YYREEE in the germline V gene (reference sequence). V trimming: 2 bases; J trimming: 0 bases; junction bases outside the gene matches: 5. CDR3 in DNA: TGTGCCAGCAGCTTATCTAGCGGATTAGCCAAAAACATTCAGTACTTC. This encodes CASSLSSGLAKNIQYF.

The rearrangement links TRBV11-2 to TRBJ2-3, with TRBD2 matching over 11 bases. Trimming at V came to 1 base and at J to 4 bases, leaving 4 bases not matched to a gene. The CDR3 contains 16 residues. Germline CDR1 SGHAT, CDR2 FQNNGV. CDR3 region: CASSLVAGGQPDTQYF. CDR3 nucleotide sequence: TGTGCCAGCAGCTTAGTAGCGGGGGGGCAACCAGATACGCAGTATTTT.

This clonotype occurred a few times. The chain combines TRBV18 with TRBJ2-7, with D unclear. CDR3 size: 15 residues. Trimming removed 6 bases from V and 1 base from J, with 16 bases in between. CDR1 and CDR2 (germline): KGHSH, LQKENI. CDR3 sequence (DNA): TGTGCCAGCTCCCTCACTTCGGACGGATCCTACGAGCAGTACTTC. It encodes CASSLTSDGSYEQYF.

The chain employs TRBV20-1 and TRBJ2-4, with a tentative D call TRBD1 (5 bases). The CDR3 runs to 13 residues. V lost 3 bases and J lost 8, with 14 bases in between. Germline V gene sequence: CDR1 DFQATT, CDR2 SNEGSKA (reference sequence). CDR3 nucleotides: TGCAGTGCTAGCTCAGGGCCCCGAGACATTCAGTACTTC. Its protein is CSASSGPRDIQYF.

This clonotype has just a few counts. V usage is TRBV9 and J usage is TRBJ2-7, with D possibly TRBD2 on 6 matching bases. Germline loops: CDR1 SGDLS, CDR2 YYNGEE. The length of the CDR3 is 14 residues. The CDR3 here is CASSLRRDSHEQYV. CDR3 DNA sequence: TGTGCCAGCAGCTTACGCCGGGACTCCCACGAGCAGTACGTC.

This sequence joins TRBV7-9 and TRBJ2-1; no clear D gene. Germline assignment: CDR1 SEHNR and CDR2 FQNEAQ (reference sequence). Trimming removed 2 bases from V and 7 bases from J, with 3 bases in between. The CDR3 loop spans 11 amino acids. This CDR3 reads CASSLQNEQFF. CDR3 sequence (DNA): TGTGCCAGCAGCTTACAGAATGAGCAGTTCTTC.

The gene calls are TRBV19 and TRBJ2-7; perhaps TRBD2 as D (5 bases). The length of the CDR3 is 14 residues. Trimming pared 2 bases from V and 2 bases from J, leaving 10 bases between. The V gene's germline CDR1 is LNHDA and CDR2 SQIVND (reference sequence). CDR3 nucleotides: TGTGCCAGTAGTATACGCGGGTTACCCTACGAGCAGTACTTC. The encoded protein is CASSIRGLPYEQYF. The variable domain in full, completed from reference TRBV19 and TRBJ2-7, reads DGGITQSPKYLFRKEGQNVTLSCEQNLNHDAMYWYRQDPGQGLRLIYYSQIVNDFQKGDIAEGYSVSREKKESFPLTVTSAQKNPTAFYLCASSIRGLPYEQYFGPGTRLTVT.

This clonotype was seen ten or more times. V usage is TRBV18 and J usage is TRBJ1-5; 11 nucleotides align to TRBD1. V trimming: 4 bases; J trimming: 7 bases; junction bases outside the gene matches: 6. Germline-derived CDR1 and CDR2 are KGHSH and LQKENI. The CDR3 spans 15 residues. The DNA of the CDR3 is TGTGCCAGCTCACTGGACAGGGGGCATCAACAGCCCCAGCATTTT. Amino acids: CASSLDRGHQQPQHF.

The chain joins TRBV20-1 to TRBJ2-2, with D perhaps TRBD1 (6 bases). The CDR3 spans 15 residues. The V end lost 0 bases, the J end lost 5 bases, and 13 bases lay between the germline ends. Germline lookup yields CDR1 DFQATT and CDR2 SNEGSKA (reference sequence). CDR3 protein: CSARERGGGTGELFF. The CDR3 nucleotides are TGCAGTGCTAGAGAACGAGGGGGTGGTACCGGGGAGCTGTTTTTT.

This clonotype was seen only a few times. This chain links TRBV6-4 with TRBJ2-3, with 11 bases lining up with TRBD2. Looked up from germline, CDR1 is MRHNA and CDR2 is SNTAGT. The J segment lost 2 bases and the V segment lost 6 bases, leaving 7 bases of the junction unmatched. The CDR3 extends over 16 amino acids. The CDR3 bases are TGTGCCAGCAGGCAACTAGCGGGGGCCACCACAGATACGCAGTATTTT. Residues: CASRQLAGATTDTQYF.

This chain uses TRBV19 with TRBJ1-1; D is ambiguous. The CDR3 extends over 14 amino acids. Trimming pared 8 bases from V and 1 base from J, leaving 14 bases between. Germline lookup yields CDR1 LNHDA and CDR2 SQIVND (reference sequence). The DNA for the CDR3 is TGTGCCAGTCGGGATAGACTAAGGAACACTGAAGCTTTCTTT. Amino acid sequence: CASRDRLRNTEAFF.

This clonotype was seen only a few times. The genes are TRBV5-6 and TRBJ1-1; a possible D gene is TRBD1 (5 bases). V was cut by 2 bases and J by 0 bases, with 14 bases left in between. The CDR3 contains 16 residues. The germline V gene encodes CDR1 SGHDT and CDR2 YYEEEE. CDR3 amino acids: CASSFITGLLNTEAFF. As DNA, the CDR3 is TGTGCCAGCAGCTTTATAACGGGACTTCTGAACACTGAAGCTTTCTTT.

The gene calls are TRBV29-1 and TRBJ2-3; 7 bases fit TRBD2. The CDR3 is 14 amino acids. Germline lookup yields CDR1 SQVTM and CDR2 ANQGSEA. The ends lost 7 bases at V and 0 bases at J; junction bases unmatched: 7. CDR3 sequence reads: CSALAVSSTDTQYF. In DNA, the CDR3 is TGCAGCGCTCTAGCGGTTTCTAGCACAGATACGCAGTATTTT.

The V call is TRBV5-4, the J call TRBJ1-1; possible D gene TRBD1, 6 bases. V was shortened by 0 bases and J by 0 bases, with 15 bases between the two germline ends. The CDR3 sequence is 17 residues long. Germline CDR1 and CDR2: SGHNT and YYREEE (reference sequence). CDR3 coding DNA: TGTGCCAGCAGCTTGGGCTGGGGGCAGGAAATGAACACTGAAGCTTTCTTT. Protein sequence: CASSLGWGQEMNTEAFF. Combining the CDR3 with reference TRBV5-4 and TRBJ1-1 gives the whole variable domain ETGVTQSPTHLIKTRGQQVTLRCSSQSGHNTVSWYQQALGQGPQFIFQYYREEENGRGNFPPRFSGLQFPNYSSELNVNALELDDSALYLCASSLGWGQEMNTEAFFGQGTRLTVV.

The chain uses TRBV6-5 and TRBJ2-1, with D perhaps TRBD1 (6 bases). CDR1 and CDR2 from the germline V gene are MNHEY and SVGAGI. The CDR3 contains 14 residues. V dropped 5 bases and J dropped 7 bases, with 15 bases sitting between them. In nucleotides, the CDR3 is TGTGCCAGCAGTCAGTTCCTCAGGGGAAATGAGCAGTTCTTC. Amino acids: CASSQFLRGNEQFF.

This clonotype was counted ten times or more. The chain recombines TRBV5-6 with TRBJ2-5, with D unresolved. Germline values: CDR1 SGHDT, CDR2 YYEEEE. This CDR3 comprises 13 residues. V lost 1 base to trimming and J lost 4 bases, with 8 bases between them. The CDR3, as DNA: TGTGCCAGCAGCTTGCGATTGGGAGAGACCCAGTACTTC. Its protein is CASSLRLGETQYF.

This clonotype was seen only a few times. The chain has TRBV12-3 or TRBV12-4 and TRBJ1-2; 7 bases align to TRBD1. Trimming took 2 bases from V and 7 from J; bases not matched to a gene: 7. The CDR3 totals 14 residues. Here the CDR3 DNA reads TGTGCCAGCAGTTTAAAGGGGGCCTTAGGTGGCTACACCTTC. Amino acids: CASSLKGALGGYTF.

This clonotype was found many times. The rearrangement links TRBV10-3 to TRBJ1-5, with a tentative D call TRBD1 (6 bases). Per the germline V gene, CDR1 is ENHRY and CDR2 is SYGVKD. V was shortened by 4 bases and J by 6 bases, with 10 bases between the two germline ends. The CDR3 runs to 13 residues. The DNA of the CDR3 is TGTGCCATCAGTGGGGGGCGCGGTCAGCCCCAGCATTTT. Encoded protein: CAISGGRGQPQHF.

This sequence joins TRBV4-1 and TRBJ1-1; D uncertain. V was cut by 10 bases and J by 4 bases, with 19 bases left in between. CDR1 MGHRA and CDR2 YSYEKL come from the germline V gene. The length of the CDR3 is 14 residues. CDR3 residues: CATGRAEGGTEAFF. CDR3 sequence (DNA): TGCGCCACCGGGCGGGCGGAAGGCGGCACTGAAGCTTTCTTT.

Concerning this clonotype itself: A read error may account for a junction end that differs from germline. The chain couples TRBV11-2 to TRBJ2-1; 7 bases match TRBD1. The CDR3 length is 14 residues. Germline loops: CDR1 SGHAT, CDR2 FQNNGV. This CDR3 reads CASSSNRGHNEQFF. The CDR3 region has the DNA TGTGCAAGCAGCTCGAACAGGGGCCACAATGAGCAGTTCTTC.

This clonotype was found many times. This chain connects TRBV6-5 to TRBJ2-7, with 8 bases identical to TRBD1. Germline trimming cut 2 bases from V and 6 bases from J; bases unmatched to any gene: 6. The CDR3 sequence is 14 residues long. Germline V CDR1 and CDR2: MNHEY, SVGAGI. In DNA, the CDR3 is TGTGCCAGCAGTTACGACAGGGGATATGGCGAGCAGTACTTC. As protein: CASSYDRGYGEQYF.

This clonotype was detected only a few times. This rearrangement joins TRBV5-1 to TRBJ2-7; tentative D call: TRBD1 (5 bases). The CDR3 loop spans 15 amino acids. Trimming took off 4 bases at V and 3 bases at J, with 17 bases between the two ends. Germline CDR1 is SGHRS and CDR2 is YFSETQ. CDR3 sequence (DNA): TGCGCCAGCAGCCGACAAGGGGAAACGATCTACGAGCAGTACTTC. Amino acid sequence: CASSRQGETIYEQYF.